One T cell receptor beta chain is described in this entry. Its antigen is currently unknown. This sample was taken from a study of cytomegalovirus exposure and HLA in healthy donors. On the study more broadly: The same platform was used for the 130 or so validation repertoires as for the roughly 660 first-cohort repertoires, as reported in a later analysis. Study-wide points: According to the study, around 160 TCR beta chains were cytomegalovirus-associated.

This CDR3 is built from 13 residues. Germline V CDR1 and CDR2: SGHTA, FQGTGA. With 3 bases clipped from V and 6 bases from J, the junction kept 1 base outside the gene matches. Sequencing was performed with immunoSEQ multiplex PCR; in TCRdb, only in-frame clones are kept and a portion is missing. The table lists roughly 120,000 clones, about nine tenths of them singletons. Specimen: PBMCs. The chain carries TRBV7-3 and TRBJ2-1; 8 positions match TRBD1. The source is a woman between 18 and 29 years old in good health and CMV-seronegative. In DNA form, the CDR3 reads TGTGCCAGCAGCTTCGGGACAGGCAATGAGCAGTTCTTC. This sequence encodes CASSFGTGNEQFF.